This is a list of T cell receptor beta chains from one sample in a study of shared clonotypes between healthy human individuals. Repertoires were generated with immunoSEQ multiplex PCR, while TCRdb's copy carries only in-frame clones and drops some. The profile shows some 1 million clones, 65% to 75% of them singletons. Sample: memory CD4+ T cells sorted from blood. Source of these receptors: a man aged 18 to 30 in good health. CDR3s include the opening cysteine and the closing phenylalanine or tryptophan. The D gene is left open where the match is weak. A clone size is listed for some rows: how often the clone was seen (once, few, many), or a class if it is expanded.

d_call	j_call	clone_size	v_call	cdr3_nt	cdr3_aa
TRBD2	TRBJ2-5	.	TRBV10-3	TGTGCCATTGCCGGGGGGGGCGTCCAAGAGACCCAGTACTTC	CAIAGGGVQETQYF
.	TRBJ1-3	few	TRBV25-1	TGTGCCAGCAGCCCAGCCGGGACGGCCTCTGGAAACACCATATATTTT	CASSPAGTASGNTIYF
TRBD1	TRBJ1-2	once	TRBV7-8	TGTGCCAGCAGTCCAGACAGGGCAAACTATGGCTACACCTTC	CASSPDRANYGYTF
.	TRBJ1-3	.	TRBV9	TGTGCCAGCAGCGCGGTCGACTCTGGAAACACCATATATTTT	CASSAVDSGNTIYF
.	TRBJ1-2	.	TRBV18	TGTGCCAGCTCACCAGGCCGGGTCGACTATGGCTACACCTTC	CASSPGRVDYGYTF
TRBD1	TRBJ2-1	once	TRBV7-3	TGTGCCAGCAAGAGGGGGCCCTCCTACAATGAGCAGTTCTTC	CASKRGPSYNEQFF
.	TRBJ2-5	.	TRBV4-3	TGCGCCAGCAGCCAAGCATGGGGGGCGAAGGAGACCCAGTACTTC	CASSQAWGAKETQYF
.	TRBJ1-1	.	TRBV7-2	TGTGCCAGCAGCTTAATAGGGGTTCCTGAAGCTTTCTTT	CASSLIGVPEAFF
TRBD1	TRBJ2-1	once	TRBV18	TGTGCCAGCTCCCCCCGGACAGGGTCCAATGAGCAGTTCTTC	CASSPRTGSNEQFF
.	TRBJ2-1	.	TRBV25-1	TGTGCCAGCACCCCAGGCGGATCCTACAATGAGCAGTTCTTC	CASTPGGSYNEQFF
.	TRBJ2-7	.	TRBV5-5	TGTGCCAGCAGCTTGGCCGACCGCAGTGCCTACGAGCAGTACTTC	CASSLADRSAYEQYF
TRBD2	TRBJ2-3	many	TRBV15	TGTGCCACCAGCAGAGCCGGGACTAGCGGTTCAGATACGCAGTATTTT	CATSRAGTSGSDTQYF
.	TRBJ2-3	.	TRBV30	TGTGCCTGGATAAGACCAGATACGCAGTATTTT	CAWIRPDTQYF
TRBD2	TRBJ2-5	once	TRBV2	TGTGCCAGCATAGAACGGGAGGGCCGAGAGACCCAGTACTTC	CASIEREGRETQYF
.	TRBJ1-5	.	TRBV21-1	TGTGCCAGCAGCCCGTACAGGGACCCTTATAGCAATCAGCCCCAGCATTTT	CASSPYRDPYSNQPQHF
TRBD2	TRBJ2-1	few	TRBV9	TGTGCCAGCAGTGTAAGCGGGAGCTCCTACAATGAGCAGTTCTTC	CASSVSGSSYNEQFF
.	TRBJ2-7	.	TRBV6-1	TGTGCCAGCAGTGTTACAGGGACGGGGGTCTACGAGCAGTACTTC	CASSVTGTGVYEQYF